This T cell receptor beta chain stems from a study of pediatric ulcerative colitis. About this clone: What it recognizes is unknown.

The rectum was sampled with one to two pinch biopsies at colonoscopy. No immunosuppressive drugs were given to ulcerative colitis patients before diagnostic colonoscopy. Findings of the study overall: Rectal pinch biopsies may include blood-derived T cells.

Libraries were prepared by immunoSEQ multiplex PCR; TCRdb keeps only in-frame clonotypes and omits some of them. The data hold approximately 37,000 clones, with about 81% observed a single time. The length of the CDR3 is 11 residues. CDR1 and CDR2 from the germline V gene are SQVTM and ANQGSEA. Trimming pared 6 bases from V and 5 bases from J, leaving 10 bases between. This TCR was recovered from a boy aged 10-17 years with severe ulcerative colitis. The V gene is TRBV29-1, the J gene TRBJ1-2, with D perhaps matching TRBD1 (6 bases). The sequenced sample consisted of gut tissue. The DNA for the CDR3 is TGCAGCGTAAAAGGGGGGTATGGCTACACCTTC. Amino acid sequence: CSVKGGYGYTF.